This T cell receptor (beta chain) was retrieved from a study of blood T cell repertoires in COVID-19. Between the trimmed V and J ends, which lost 3 bases and 0 bases, there was a span of 3 bases. CDR3 size: 13 residues. CDR1 and CDR2 from the germline V gene are SEHNR and FQNEAQ (reference sequence). Profiled with immunoSEQ multiplex PCR; TCRdb holds only in-frame clones, not every one. Of 150,000 to 250,000 clones listed, around 90% were seen once; the top ten hold 2% to 2.5%. J is TRBJ1-5 and V is TRBV7-9; unclear D gene. Sequencing used PBMCs or T cells enriched from blood (not recorded which). This clonotype originated in a woman in her thirties who had recovered from COVID-19. CDR3 amino acids: CASSFYSNQPQHF. CDR3 nucleotide sequence: TGTGCCAGCAGCTTTTATAGCAATCAGCCCCAGCATTTT.